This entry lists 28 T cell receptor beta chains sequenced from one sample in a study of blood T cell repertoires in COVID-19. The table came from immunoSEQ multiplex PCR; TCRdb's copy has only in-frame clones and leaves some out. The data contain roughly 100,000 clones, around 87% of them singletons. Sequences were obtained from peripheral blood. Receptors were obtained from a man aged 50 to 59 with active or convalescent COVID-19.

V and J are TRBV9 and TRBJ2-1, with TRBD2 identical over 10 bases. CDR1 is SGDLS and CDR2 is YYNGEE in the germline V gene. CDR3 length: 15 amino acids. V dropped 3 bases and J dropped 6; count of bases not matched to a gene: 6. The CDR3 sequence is CASSGSGGAINEQFF. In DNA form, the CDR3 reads TGTGCCAGCAGCGGAAGCGGGGGGGCCATCAATGAGCAGTTCTTC. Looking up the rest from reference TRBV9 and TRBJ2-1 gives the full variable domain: DSGVTQTPKHLITATGQRVTLRCSPRSGDLSVYWYQQSLDQGLQFLIQYYNGEERAKGNILERFSAQQFPDLHSELNLSSLELGDSALYFCASSGSGGAINEQFFGPGTRLTVL.

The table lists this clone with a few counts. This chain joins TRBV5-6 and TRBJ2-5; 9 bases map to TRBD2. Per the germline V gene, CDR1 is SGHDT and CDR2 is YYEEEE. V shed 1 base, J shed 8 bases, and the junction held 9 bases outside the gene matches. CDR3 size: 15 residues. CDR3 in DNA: TGTGCCAGCAGCTTGATTAGCGGGGGTCGCCAAACCCAGTACTTC. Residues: CASSLISGGRQTQYF.

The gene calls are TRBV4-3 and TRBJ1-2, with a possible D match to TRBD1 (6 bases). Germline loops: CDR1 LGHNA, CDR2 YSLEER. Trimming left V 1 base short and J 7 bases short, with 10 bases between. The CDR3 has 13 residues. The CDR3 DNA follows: TGCGCCAGCAGCCAAGCCCAGGGGATTGGCTACACCTTC. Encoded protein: CASSQAQGIGYTF.

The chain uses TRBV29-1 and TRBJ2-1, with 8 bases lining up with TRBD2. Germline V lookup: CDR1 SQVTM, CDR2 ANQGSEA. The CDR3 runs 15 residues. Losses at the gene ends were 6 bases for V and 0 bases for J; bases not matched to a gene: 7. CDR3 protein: CSVAGGGSSYNEQFF. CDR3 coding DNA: TGCAGCGTGGCCGGGGGGGGGAGCTCCTACAATGAGCAGTTCTTC.

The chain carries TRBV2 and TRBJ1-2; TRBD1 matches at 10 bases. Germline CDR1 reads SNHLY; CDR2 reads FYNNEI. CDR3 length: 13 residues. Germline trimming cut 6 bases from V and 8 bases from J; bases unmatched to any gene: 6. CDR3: CASRGTGAIGYTF. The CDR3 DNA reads TGTGCCAGCAGGGGGACAGGGGCTATCGGCTACACCTTC.

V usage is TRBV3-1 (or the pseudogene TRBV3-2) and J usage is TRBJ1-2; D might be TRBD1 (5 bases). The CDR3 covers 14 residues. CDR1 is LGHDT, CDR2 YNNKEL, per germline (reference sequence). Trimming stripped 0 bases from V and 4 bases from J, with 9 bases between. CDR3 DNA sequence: TGTGCCAGCAGCCAAGATTCGGGGGTCTATGGCTACACCTTC. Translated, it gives CASSQDSGVYGYTF.

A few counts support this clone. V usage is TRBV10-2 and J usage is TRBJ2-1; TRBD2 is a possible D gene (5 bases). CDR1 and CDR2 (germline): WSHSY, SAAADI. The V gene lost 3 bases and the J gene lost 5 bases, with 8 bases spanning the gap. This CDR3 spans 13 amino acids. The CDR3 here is CASSDPTNNEQFF. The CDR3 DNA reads TGCGCCAGCAGTGACCCGACTAACAATGAGCAGTTCTTC.

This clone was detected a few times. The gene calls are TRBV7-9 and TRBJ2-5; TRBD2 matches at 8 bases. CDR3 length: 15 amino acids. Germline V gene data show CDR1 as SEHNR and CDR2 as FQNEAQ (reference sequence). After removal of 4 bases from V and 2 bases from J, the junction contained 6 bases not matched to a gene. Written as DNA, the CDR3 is TGTGCCAGCAGCTCCGTAGCGGGGCCACAAGAGACCCAGTACTTC. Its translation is CASSSVAGPQETQYF.

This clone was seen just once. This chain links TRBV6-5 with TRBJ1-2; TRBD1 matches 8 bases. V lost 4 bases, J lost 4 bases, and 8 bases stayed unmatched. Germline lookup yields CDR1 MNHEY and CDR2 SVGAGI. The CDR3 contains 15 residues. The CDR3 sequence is CASSSPDRGVYGYTF. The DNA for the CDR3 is TGTGCCAGCAGTTCCCCCGACAGGGGAGTCTATGGCTACACCTTC.

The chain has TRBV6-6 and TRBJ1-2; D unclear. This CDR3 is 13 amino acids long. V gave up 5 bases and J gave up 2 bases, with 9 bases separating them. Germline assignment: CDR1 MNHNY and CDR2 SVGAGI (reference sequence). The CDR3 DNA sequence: TGTGCCAGCAGTCTCGACGGGAACTATGGCTACACCTTC. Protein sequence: CASSLDGNYGYTF.

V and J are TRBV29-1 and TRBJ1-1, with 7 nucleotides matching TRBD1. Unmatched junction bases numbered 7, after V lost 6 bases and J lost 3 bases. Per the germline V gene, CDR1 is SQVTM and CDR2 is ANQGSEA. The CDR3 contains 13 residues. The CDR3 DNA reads TGCAGCGTCCAGAACCAGGGGGACACTGAAGCTTTCTTT. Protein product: CSVQNQGDTEAFF.

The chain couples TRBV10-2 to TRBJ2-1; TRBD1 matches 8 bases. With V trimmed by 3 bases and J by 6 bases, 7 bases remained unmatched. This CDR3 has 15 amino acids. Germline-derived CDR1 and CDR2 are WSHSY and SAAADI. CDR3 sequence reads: CASSDGQGAFNEQFF. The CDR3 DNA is TGCGCCAGCAGTGACGGGCAGGGGGCCTTCAATGAGCAGTTCTTC.

The DNA for the CDR3 is TGTGCCAGCAGTAGCTCGAACACCGGGGAGCTGTTTTTT. Its protein is CASSSSNTGELFF. The chain recombines TRBV3-1 (or the pseudogene TRBV3-2) with TRBJ2-2, with D unresolved. There are 13 residues in the CDR3. Trimming left V 6 bases short and J 0 bases short, with 5 bases between. CDR1 is LGHDT, CDR2 YNNKEL, per germline (reference sequence).

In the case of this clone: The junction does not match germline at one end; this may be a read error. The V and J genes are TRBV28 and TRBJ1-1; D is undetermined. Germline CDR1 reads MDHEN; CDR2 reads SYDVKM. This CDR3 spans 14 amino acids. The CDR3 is CASSPLTENTETFF. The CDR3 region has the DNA TGTGCCAGCAGTCCATTAACAGAGAACACTGAAACTTTCTTT.

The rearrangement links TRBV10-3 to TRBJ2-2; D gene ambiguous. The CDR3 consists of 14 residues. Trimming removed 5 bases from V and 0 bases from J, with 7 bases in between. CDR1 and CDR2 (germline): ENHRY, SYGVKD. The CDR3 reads CAISQAANTGELFF. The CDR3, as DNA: TGTGCCATCAGTCAGGCCGCGAACACCGGGGAGCTGTTTTTT.

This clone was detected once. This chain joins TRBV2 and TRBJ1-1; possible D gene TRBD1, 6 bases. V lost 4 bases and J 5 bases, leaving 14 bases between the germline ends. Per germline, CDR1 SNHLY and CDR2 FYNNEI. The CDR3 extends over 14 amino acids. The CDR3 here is CASSGAQGKTEAFF. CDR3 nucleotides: TGTGCCAGCAGTGGGGCCCAGGGGAAGACTGAAGCTTTCTTT.

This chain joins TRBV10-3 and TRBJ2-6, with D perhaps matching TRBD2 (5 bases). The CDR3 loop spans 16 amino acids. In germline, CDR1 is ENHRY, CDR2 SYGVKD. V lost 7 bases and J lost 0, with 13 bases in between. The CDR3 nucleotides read TGTGCCATCAAAAACGGGGAAAGCTCTGGGGCCAACGTCCTGACTTTC. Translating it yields CAIKNGESSGANVLTF.

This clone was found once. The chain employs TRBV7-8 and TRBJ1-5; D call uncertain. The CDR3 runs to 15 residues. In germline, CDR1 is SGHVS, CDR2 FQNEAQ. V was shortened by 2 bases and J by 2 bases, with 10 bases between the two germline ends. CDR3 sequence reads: CASSLLGGGNQPQHF. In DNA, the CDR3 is TGTGCCAGCAGCTTATTAGGCGGTGGCAATCAGCCCCAGCATTTT.

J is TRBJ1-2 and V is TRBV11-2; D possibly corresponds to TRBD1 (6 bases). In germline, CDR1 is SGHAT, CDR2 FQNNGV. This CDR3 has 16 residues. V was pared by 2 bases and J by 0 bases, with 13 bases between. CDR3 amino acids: CASSLRGGRANYGYTF. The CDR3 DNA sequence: TGTGCCAGCAGCTTACGGGGGGGCAGGGCTAACTATGGCTACACCTTC.

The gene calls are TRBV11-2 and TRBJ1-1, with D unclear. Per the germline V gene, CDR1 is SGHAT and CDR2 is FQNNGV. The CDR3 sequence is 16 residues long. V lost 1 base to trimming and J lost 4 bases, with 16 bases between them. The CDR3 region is CASSLGETKTGTEAFF. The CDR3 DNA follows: TGTGCCAGCAGCTTAGGCGAAACCAAAACGGGCACTGAAGCTTTCTTT.

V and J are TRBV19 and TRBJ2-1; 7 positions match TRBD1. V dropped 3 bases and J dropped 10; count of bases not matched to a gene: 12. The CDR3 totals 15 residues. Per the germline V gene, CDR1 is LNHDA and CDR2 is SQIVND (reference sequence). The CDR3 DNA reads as TGTGCCAGTAGTATTAGGACAGGTGGCCCAGAGGAGCAGTTCTTC. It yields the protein CASSIRTGGPEEQFF.

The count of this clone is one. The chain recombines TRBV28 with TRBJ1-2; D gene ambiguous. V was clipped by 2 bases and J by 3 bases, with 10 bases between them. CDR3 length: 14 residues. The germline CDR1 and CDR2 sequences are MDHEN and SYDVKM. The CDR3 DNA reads TGTGCCAGCAGTTTAATTCCCGGGGACTATGGCTACACCTTC. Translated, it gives CASSLIPGDYGYTF.

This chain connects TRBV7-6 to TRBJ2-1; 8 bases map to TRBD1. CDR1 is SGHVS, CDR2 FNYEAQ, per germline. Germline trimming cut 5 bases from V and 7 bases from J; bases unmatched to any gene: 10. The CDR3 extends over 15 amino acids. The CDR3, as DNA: TGTGCCAGCAGCGTCAGGGGGCGCCTTGGGAATGAGCAGTTCTTC. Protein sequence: CASSVRGRLGNEQFF. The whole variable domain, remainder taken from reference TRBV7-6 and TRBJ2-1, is GAGVSQSPRYKVTKRGQDVALRCDPISGHVSLYWYRQALGQGPEFLTYFNYEAQQDKSGLPNDRFSAERPEGSISTLTIQRTEQRDSAMYRCASSVRGRLGNEQFFGPGTRLTVL.

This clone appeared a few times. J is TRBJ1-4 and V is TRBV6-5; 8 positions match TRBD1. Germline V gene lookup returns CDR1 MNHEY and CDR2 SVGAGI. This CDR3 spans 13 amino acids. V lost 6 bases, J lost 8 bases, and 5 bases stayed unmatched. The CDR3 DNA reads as TGTGCCAGCAGGCGGACAGGGAAGGAAAAACTGTTTTTT. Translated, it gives CASRRTGKEKLFF.

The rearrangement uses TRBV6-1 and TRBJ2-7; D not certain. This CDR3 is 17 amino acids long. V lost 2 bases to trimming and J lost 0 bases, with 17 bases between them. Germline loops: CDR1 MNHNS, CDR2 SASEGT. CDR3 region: CASSERVKMWSSYEQYF. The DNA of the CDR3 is TGTGCCAGCAGTGAAAGAGTTAAGATGTGGAGCTCCTACGAGCAGTACTTC.

The DNA of the CDR3 is TGTGCCAGCAGGCAGGGGAGTCTCACCTACGAGCAGTACGTC. Residues: CASRQGSLTYEQYV. The chain recombines TRBV2 with TRBJ2-7; D perhaps matches TRBD1 (6 bases). This CDR3 spans 14 amino acids. Germline values: CDR1 SNHLY, CDR2 FYNNEI. With 6 bases removed from V and 2 bases from J, the gap between germline ends came to 14 bases.

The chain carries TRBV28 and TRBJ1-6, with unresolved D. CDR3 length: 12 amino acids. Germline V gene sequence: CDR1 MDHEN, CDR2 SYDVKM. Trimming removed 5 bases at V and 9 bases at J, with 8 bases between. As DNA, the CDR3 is TGTGCCAGCAGTAAACAGTCTTCACCCCTCCACTTT. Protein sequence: CASSKQSSPLHF.

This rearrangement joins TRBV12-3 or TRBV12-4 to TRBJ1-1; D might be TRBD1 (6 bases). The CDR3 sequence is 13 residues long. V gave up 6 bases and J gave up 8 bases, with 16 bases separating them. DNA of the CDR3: TGTGCCAGCAGGCTCGGACAGACGAGCGAAGCTTTCTTT. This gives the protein CASRLGQTSEAFF.